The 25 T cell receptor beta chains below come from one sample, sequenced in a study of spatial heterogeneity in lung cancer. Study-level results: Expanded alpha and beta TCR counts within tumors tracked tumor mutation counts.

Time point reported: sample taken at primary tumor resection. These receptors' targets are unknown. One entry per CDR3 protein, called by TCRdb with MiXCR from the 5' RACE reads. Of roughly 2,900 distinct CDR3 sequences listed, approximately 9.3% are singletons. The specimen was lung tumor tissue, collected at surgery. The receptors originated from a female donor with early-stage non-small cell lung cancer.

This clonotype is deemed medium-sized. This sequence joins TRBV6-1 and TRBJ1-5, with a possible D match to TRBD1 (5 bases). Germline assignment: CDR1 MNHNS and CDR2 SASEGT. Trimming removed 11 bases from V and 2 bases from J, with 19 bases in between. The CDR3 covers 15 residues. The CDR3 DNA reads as TGTGCCGGCGGGGGGGGACGTGTTGGCAATCAGCCCCAGCATTTT. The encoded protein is CAGGGGRVGNQPQHF.

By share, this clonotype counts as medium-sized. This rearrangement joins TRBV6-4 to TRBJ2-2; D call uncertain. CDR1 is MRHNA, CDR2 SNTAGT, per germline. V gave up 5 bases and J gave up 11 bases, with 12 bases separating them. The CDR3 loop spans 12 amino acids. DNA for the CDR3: TGTGCCAGCAGTTTCGACAACGGAGAGCTGTTTTTT. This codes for CASSFDNGELFF.

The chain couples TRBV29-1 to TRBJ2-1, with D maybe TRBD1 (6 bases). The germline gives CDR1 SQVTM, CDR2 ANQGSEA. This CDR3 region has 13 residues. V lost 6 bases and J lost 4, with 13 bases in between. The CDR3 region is CSVTIQGYNEQFF. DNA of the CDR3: TGCAGCGTCACCATACAGGGTTACAATGAGCAGTTCTTC.

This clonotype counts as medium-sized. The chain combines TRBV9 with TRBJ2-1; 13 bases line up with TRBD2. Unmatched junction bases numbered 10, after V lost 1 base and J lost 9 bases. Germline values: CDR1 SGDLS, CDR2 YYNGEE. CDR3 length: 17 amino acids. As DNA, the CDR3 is TGTGCCAGCAGCGTAAACCCACTAGCGGGGGGGCCTGGTGAGCAGTTCTTC. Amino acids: CASSVNPLAGGPGEQFF.

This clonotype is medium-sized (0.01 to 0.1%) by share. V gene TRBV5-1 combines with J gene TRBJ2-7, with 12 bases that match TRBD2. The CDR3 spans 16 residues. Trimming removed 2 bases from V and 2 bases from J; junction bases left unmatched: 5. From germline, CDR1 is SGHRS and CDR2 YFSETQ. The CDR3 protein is CASSLTASGGAYEQYF. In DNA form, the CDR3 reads TGCGCCAGCAGCTTAACGGCTAGCGGGGGGGCCTACGAGCAGTACTTC.

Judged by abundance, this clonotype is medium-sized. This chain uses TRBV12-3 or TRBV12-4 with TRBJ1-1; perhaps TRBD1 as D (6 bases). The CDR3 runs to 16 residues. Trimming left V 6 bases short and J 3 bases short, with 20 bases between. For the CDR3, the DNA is TGTGCCAGCAGAGCCATCTACGGGACATCCTACACTGAAGCTTTCTTT. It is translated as CASRAIYGTSYTEAFF.

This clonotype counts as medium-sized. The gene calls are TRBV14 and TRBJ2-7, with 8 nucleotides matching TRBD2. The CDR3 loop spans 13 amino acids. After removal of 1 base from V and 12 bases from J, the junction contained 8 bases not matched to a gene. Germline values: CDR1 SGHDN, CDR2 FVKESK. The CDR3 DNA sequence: TGTGCCAGCAGCCAAGGAAGGAGCGGGGGTGCGTACTTC. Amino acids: CASSQGRSGGAYF. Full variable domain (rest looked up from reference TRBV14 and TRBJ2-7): EAGVTQFPSHSVIEKGQTVTLRCDPISGHDNLYWYRRVMGKEIKFLLHFVKESKQDESGMPNNRFLAERTGGTYSTLKVQPAELEDSGVYFCASSQGRSGGAYFGPGTRLTVT.

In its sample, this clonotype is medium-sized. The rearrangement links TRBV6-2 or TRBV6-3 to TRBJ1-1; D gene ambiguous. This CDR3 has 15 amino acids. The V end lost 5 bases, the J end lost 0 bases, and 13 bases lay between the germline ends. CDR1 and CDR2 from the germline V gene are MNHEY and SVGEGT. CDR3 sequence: CASSPHRNMNTEAFF. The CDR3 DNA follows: TGTGCCAGCAGTCCCCATCGAAACATGAACACTGAAGCTTTCTTT.

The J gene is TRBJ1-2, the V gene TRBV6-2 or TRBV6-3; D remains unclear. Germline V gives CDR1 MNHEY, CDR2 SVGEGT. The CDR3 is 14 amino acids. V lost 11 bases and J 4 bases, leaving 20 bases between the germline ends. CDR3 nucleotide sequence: TGTGCCTGCTATGCAGCGCAGCGCTCCTATGGCTACACCTTC. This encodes CACYAAQRSYGYTF.

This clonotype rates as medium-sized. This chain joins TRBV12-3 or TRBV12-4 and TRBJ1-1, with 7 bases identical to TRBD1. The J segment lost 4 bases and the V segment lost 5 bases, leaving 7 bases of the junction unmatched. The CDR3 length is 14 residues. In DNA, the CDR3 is TGTGCCAGCAGTCCCTCAGACAGGGTCACTGAAGCTTTCTTT. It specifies CASSPSDRVTEAFF.

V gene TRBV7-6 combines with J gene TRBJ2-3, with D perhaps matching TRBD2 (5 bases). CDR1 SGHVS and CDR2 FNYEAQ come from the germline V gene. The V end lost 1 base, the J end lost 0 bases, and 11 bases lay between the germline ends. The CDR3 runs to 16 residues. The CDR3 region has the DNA TGTGCCAGCAGCTTAGTAGCAGCGGCTAGCACAGATACGCAGTATTTT. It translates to CASSLVAAASTDTQYF.

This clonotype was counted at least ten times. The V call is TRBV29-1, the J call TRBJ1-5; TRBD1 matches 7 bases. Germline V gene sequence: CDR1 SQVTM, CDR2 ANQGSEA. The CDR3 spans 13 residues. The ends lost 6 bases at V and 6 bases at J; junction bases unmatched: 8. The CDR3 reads CSVATGKGQPQHF. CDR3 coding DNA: TGCAGCGTAGCGACAGGGAAGGGTCAGCCCCAGCATTTT.

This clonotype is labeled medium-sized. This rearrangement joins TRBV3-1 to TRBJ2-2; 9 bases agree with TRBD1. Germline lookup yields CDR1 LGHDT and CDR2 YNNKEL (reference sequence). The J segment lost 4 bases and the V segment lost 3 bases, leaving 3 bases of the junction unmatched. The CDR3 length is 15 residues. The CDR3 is CASSHRQGGTGELFF. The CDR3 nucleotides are TGTGCCAGCAGCCACAGACAGGGGGGCACCGGGGAGCTGTTTTTT.

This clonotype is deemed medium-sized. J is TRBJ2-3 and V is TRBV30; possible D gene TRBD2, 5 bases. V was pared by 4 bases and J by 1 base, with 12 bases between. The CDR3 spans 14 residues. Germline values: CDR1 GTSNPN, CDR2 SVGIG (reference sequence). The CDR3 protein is CAWNEGMGTDTQYF. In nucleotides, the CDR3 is TGTGCCTGGAACGAGGGTATGGGCACAGATACGCAGTATTTT.

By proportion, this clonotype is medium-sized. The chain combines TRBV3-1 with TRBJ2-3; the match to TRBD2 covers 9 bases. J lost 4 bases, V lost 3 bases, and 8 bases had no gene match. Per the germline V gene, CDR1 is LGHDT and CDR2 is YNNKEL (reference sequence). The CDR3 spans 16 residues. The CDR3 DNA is TGTGCCAGCAGCCACAGGGCGGGGGGGCCCGCAGATACGCAGTATTTT. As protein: CASSHRAGGPADTQYF.

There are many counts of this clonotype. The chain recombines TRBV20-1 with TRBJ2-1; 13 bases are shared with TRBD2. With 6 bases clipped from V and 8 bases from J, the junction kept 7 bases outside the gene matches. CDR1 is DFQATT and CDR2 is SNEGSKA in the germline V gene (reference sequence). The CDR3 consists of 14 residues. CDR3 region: CSAKLAGGYHEQFF. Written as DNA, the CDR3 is TGCAGTGCCAAACTAGCGGGGGGGTATCATGAGCAGTTCTTC.

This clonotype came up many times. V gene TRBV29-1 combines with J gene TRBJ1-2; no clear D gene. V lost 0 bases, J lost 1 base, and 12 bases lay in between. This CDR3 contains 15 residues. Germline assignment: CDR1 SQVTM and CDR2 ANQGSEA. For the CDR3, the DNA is TGCAGCGTTGAAGACGGAGTAGGGAATAACTATGGCTACACCTTC. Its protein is CSVEDGVGNNYGYTF.

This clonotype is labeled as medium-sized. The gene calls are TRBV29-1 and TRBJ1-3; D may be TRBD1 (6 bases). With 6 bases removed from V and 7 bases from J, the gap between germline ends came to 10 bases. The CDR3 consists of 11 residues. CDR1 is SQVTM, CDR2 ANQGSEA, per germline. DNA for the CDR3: TGCAGCGTGTGGGGGCTGAACACCATATATTTT. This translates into CSVWGLNTIYF.

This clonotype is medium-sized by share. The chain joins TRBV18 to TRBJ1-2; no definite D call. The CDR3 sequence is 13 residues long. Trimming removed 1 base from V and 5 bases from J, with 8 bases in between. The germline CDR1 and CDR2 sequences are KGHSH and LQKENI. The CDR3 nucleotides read TGTGCCAGCTCACCACGGTCAGGATATGGCTACACCTTC. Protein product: CASSPRSGYGYTF.

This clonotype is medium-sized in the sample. The CDR3 nucleotides are TGTGCCTGGAGTGTGCTCCAAGAGACCCAGTACTTC. It is translated as CAWSVLQETQYF. This rearrangement joins TRBV30 to TRBJ2-5; D remains ambiguous. CDR3 length: 12 residues. Deletions cut 0 bases from V and 1 base from J, with 3 bases between. CDR1 is GTSNPN and CDR2 is SVGIG in the germline V gene (reference sequence).

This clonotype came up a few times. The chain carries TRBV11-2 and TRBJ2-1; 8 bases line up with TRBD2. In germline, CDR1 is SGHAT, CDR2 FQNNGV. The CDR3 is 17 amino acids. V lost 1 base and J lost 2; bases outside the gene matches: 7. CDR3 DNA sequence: TGTGCCAGCAGCTTAGCCCCGCGGGGGGTTGCCTACAATGAGCAGTTCTTC. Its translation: CASSLAPRGVAYNEQFF.

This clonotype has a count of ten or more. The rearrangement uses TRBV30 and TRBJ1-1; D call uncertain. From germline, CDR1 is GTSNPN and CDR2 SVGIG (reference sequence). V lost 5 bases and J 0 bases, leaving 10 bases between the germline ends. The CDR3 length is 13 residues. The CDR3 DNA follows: TGTGCCTGGGGAATTGGGATGAACACTGAAGCTTTCTTT. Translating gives CAWGIGMNTEAFF.

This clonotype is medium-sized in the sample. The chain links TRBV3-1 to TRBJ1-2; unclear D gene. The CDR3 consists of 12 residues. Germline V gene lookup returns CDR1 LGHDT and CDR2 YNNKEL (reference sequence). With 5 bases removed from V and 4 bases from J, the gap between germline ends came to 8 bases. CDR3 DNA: TGTGCCAGCAGCAGAAATAGCTATGGCTACACCTTC. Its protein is CASSRNSYGYTF.

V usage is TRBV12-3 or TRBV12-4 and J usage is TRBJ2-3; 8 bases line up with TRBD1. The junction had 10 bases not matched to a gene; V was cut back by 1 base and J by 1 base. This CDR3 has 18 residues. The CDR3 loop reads CASSLGQGASLGTDTQYF. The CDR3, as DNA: TGTGCCAGCAGTTTAGGGCAGGGGGCTTCCTTGGGCACAGATACGCAGTATTTT.

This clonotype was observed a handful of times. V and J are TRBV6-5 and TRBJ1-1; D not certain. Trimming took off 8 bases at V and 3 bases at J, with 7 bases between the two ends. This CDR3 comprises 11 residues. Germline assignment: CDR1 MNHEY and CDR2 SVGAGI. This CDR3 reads CASFDYTEAFF. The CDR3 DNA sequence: TGTGCCAGCTTTGATTACACTGAAGCTTTCTTT.